The TCR beta chain described here comes from a study of blood T cell repertoires in COVID-19. The data were produced by immunoSEQ multiplex PCR, yet TCRdb's version contains in-frame clones alone and is incomplete. The profile shows approximately 36,000 clones, around four fifths of them singletons. The CDR3 totals 17 residues. Per germline, CDR1 SGDLS and CDR2 YYNGEE. V was shortened by 1 base and J by 0 bases, with 15 bases between the two germline ends. The TCR originated in a man aged 45-60 years with active COVID-19. J is TRBJ2-3 and V is TRBV9; possible D gene TRBD2, 5 bases. Sequenced material: peripheral blood. The CDR3, as DNA: TGTGCCAGCAGCGTACCCACCAGCGGCCCTAGCACAGATACGCAGTATTTT. Protein sequence: CASSVPTSGPSTDTQYF.